This TCR beta chain was recovered during a study of OX40 agonist ivuxolimab in advanced cancers. The study in broad terms: Ivuxolimab was a fully human IgG2 agonistic monoclonal antibody targeting the costimulatory receptor OX40 (CD134). Intravenous ivuxolimab was administered to patients every 2 weeks at six dose levels: 0.01, 0.1, 0.3, 1.5, 3 and 10 mg/kg. Among the approximately 50 dose-escalation patients, 19 had hepatocellular carcinoma, roughly 15 melanoma, 9 renal cell carcinoma and 9 head and neck cancer. The dose-escalation cohort was around 84% male with a mean age of approximately 60 years, ranging from 23 to 79. Patients were allowed to have had prior anti-PD-1, anti-PD-L1 or anti-CTLA-4 therapy, and approximately 40% of the dose-escalation patients had been treated with checkpoint inhibitors. Partial responses were achieved by three dose-escalation patients, of whom one had hepatocellular carcinoma and two had cutaneous melanoma. The point of sequencing TCRbeta in the periphery was to test whether ivuxolimab changed TCR sequence diversity and drove clonal T-cell expansion. The paper covers the monotherapy dose-escalation part of the phase I ivuxolimab trial, which included N of about 50 patients. Study-wide findings and limitations: Clonal expansion of both CD4+ and CD8+ blood T cells was observed from baseline to week 6 at doses 0.1 to 3.0 mg/kg. The antigen specificity of the clonally expanded peripheral T cells was not determined. Low levels of normalized T-cell clonal expansion were also shown by some nonresponding patients. After ivuxolimab, more expanded clones were found on average in CD8+ T cells than in CD4+ T cells. In partial responders in the 0.1-3.0 mg/kg groups, normalized peripheral clonal expansion was found to be among the lowest, especially among CD8+ T cells.

For sequencing of the TCRbeta CDR3 region, genomic DNA was extracted from the sorted cells. The immunoSEQ Assay was used to sequence the TCRbeta CDR3 regions. Sourced from immuneACCESS, this table was stored by TCRdb with only in-frame sequences that have V and J called. A share of the clones is absent; for the studies checked, an unresolved V gene accounts for under half, and the remainder has no known explanation. The sample profile shows fewer than 65,000 clones; 91% of them were found once. The ten largest account for 18% of the sample. The trial excluded patients who had a history of autoimmune disease or were on systemic immunosuppression. In every dose cohort, peripheral blood was drawn for TCR sequencing at baseline, cycle 4 day 1, and cycle 7 day 1. The samples were drawn from a first-in-human, open-label, multicenter phase I dose-escalation trial of ivuxolimab. Adults with locally advanced or metastatic melanoma, renal cell, hepatocellular, or head and neck squamous cell carcinoma were enrolled in the trial. CD4+ and CD8+ T cells were sorted separately from peripheral blood before TCR sequencing.

CDR1 and CDR2 (MNHEY, SMNVEV) derive from the germline V gene (reference sequence). V lost 3 bases and J lost 5 bases; the stretch between them is 13 bases long. Its CDR3 holds 14 amino acids, cysteine through phenylalanine. Of the read, only the CDR3 DNA is kept; its 42 bases are in frame from base 1. As for this clone: Its antigen has not been determined. One base away there is no much larger clone; base qualities are not given.

The chain is assembled from TRBV27 and TRBJ2-5, with a tentative D gene TRBD1 over 5 matching bases. The receptor's source is an adult with an advanced solid tumor such as melanoma, head and neck, liver or kidney cancer. The starting material was CD4+ or CD8+ T cells sorted from blood, obtained in a trial of the OX40 agonist ivuxolimab. The CDR3 loop reads CASSLVREGETQYF. The DNA is as follows: TGTGCCAGCAGTTTGGTCAGGGAAGGGGAGACCCAGTACTTC.